One and the same sample provided the 7 T cell receptor beta chains below, sequenced in a study of cytomegalovirus exposure and HLA in healthy donors. It was with 60 Vbeta and 13 Jbeta primers that the PCR ran. This table comes from immunoSEQ multiplex PCR, and its TCRdb copy is limited to in-frame clones, with some not included. The sample shows approximately 110,000 clones, about 80% of them seen only once. Sequencing was done on a sample of PBMCs. These receptors all stem from a man in his forties in good health and CMV-seronegative.

A few counts support this clone. This chain joins TRBV4-1 and TRBJ1-5; 7 nucleotides align to TRBD1. The CDR3 loop spans 16 amino acids. Trimming took 1 base from V and 3 from J; bases not matched to a gene: 6. The germline V gene has CDR1 MGHRA and CDR2 YSYEKL. The CDR3 coding sequence is TGCGCCAGCAGCCAAGGTCCACAGGGGAACAATCAGCCCCAGCATTTT. This sequence encodes CASSQGPQGNNQPQHF.

This chain uses TRBV18 with TRBJ1-1; 9 bases map to TRBD1. From germline, CDR1 is KGHSH and CDR2 LQKENI. This CDR3 contains 14 residues. The junction had 4 bases not matched to a gene; V was cut back by 6 bases and J by 2 bases. The CDR3: CASSTGGSNTEAFF. The DNA for the CDR3 is TGTGCCAGCTCCACAGGGGGCTCCAACACTGAAGCTTTCTTT.

Here the CDR3 DNA reads TGTGCCAGCGCACGAAAAGGACTAGCAGGCAATGAGCAGTTCTTC. This translates into CASARKGLAGNEQFF. The chain couples TRBV5-4 to TRBJ2-1, with TRBD2 matching 8 bases. Germline V gives CDR1 SGHNT, CDR2 YYREEE (reference sequence). V gave up 7 bases and J gave up 6 bases; unmatched junction bases: 12. The CDR3 runs 15 residues.

The chain has TRBV29-1 and TRBJ1-1; D is unresolved. The V end lost 6 bases, the J end lost 0 bases, and 17 bases lay between the germline ends. The CDR3 runs 15 residues. Germline V CDR1 and CDR2: SQVTM, ANQGSEA. CDR3 sequence reads: CSVYPFEEMNTEAFF. DNA of the CDR3: TGCAGCGTCTATCCGTTCGAGGAGATGAACACTGAAGCTTTCTTT.

The CDR3 loop reads CASSRGLTYGYTF. CDR3 DNA sequence: TGTGCCAGCAGTCGGGGACTGACCTATGGCTACACCTTC. This rearrangement joins TRBV9 to TRBJ1-2, with D possibly TRBD1 on 5 matching bases. V lost 5 bases and J 4 bases, leaving 12 bases between the germline ends. CDR3 size: 13 residues. Germline values: CDR1 SGDLS, CDR2 YYNGEE.

The rearrangement uses TRBV7-2 and TRBJ2-3; no definite D call. CDR3 size: 14 residues. Germline V lookup: CDR1 SGHTA, CDR2 FQGNSA. Trimming stripped 1 base from V and 5 bases from J, with 10 bases between. The CDR3 nucleotides are TGTGCCAGCAGCTTAGTGGCAGGCCAAGATACGCAGTATTTT. Amino acid sequence: CASSLVAGQDTQYF.

This chain connects TRBV7-9 to TRBJ2-4; weak D call: TRBD1 (5 bases). The germline V and J ends were trimmed by 1 base and 0 bases, with 10 bases remaining between them. The CDR3 consists of 16 residues. CDR1 and CDR2 (germline): SEHNR, FQNEAQ (reference sequence). For the CDR3, the DNA is TGTGCCAGCAGCTTAGTAGACAGTCTAGCCAAAAACATTCAGTACTTC. This gives the protein CASSLVDSLAKNIQYF.